A selection of T cell receptor beta chains follows, all from one sample in a study of cytomegalovirus exposure and HLA in healthy donors. Assay: immunoSEQ multiplex PCR; the TCRdb copy retains only in-frame clones and omits some. The repertoire consists of more than 150,000 clones, with around 76% occurring once and the leading ten covering less than 2%. Specimen: PBMCs. The origin of the receptors is a man aged 35 to 55 in good health and CMV-seronegative. Each CDR3 is given with its conserved first and last residue. A D gene is named only where the DNA matches it firmly. Size values are once, few and many counts, or a class for expanded clones, and some rows have none.

clone size,D gene,J gene,V gene,CDR3 DNA,CDR3 protein
NA,NA,TRBJ1-1,TRBV27,TGTGCCAGCAGTTTAATCGAACAGAACACTGAAGCTTTCTTT,CASSLIEQNTEAFF
NA,NA,TRBJ1-1,TRBV19,TGTGCCAGTAAGTTTCCAGAGAACACTGAAGCTTTCTTT,CASKFPENTEAFF
NA,TRBD1,TRBJ1-4,TRBV30,TGTGCCTGGAACCGTCCCGGGACAGGGACGGGGGAAAAACTGTTTTTT,CAWNRPGTGTGEKLFF
NA,NA,TRBJ1-1,TRBV7-2,TGTGCCAGCACCTTGGGGCTCATGAACACTGAAGCTTTCTTT,CASTLGLMNTEAFF
NA,NA,TRBJ2-1,TRBV5-8,TGTGCCAGCAGCTCCGGGACTGGATACAATGAGCAGTTCTTC,CASSSGTGYNEQFF
NA,NA,TRBJ2-7,TRBV6-6,TGTGCCAGCAGTTACGCTACAGGGCCCTCCTACGAGCAGTACTTC,CASSYATGPSYEQYF
NA,NA,TRBJ1-2,TRBV5-6,TGTGCCAGCAGCTTGGCCGGTATGGGTATTCGGGAAAACTATGGCTACACCTTC,CASSLAGMGIRENYGYTF
NA,NA,TRBJ2-5,TRBV6-4,TGTGCCAGCCCGATCTACGGGATAACGGAGACCCAGTACTTC,CASPIYGITETQYF
NA,TRBD1,TRBJ2-2,TRBV5-4,TGTGCCAGCAGCTTACAGGGGGCCGAGACCGGGGAGCTGTTTTTT,CASSLQGAETGELFF
NA,NA,TRBJ1-2,TRBV29-1,TGCAGCGTTGAGCGGGGAACCTATGGCTACACCTTC,CSVERGTYGYTF
NA,NA,TRBJ1-1,TRBV28,TGTGCCAGCAGTTTAGGCAGGGAGGGGACTGAAGCTTTCTTT,CASSLGREGTEAFF
few,TRBD1,TRBJ1-1,TRBV19,TGTGCCAGTAGTATAGAGCAGGGGGTTTCTAACACTGAAGCTTTCTTT,CASSIEQGVSNTEAFF
NA,NA,TRBJ1-1,TRBV18,TGTGCCAGCTCACCTCAGGGCAGGAACACTGAAGCTTTCTTT,CASSPQGRNTEAFF
NA,NA,TRBJ2-3,TRBV6-4,TGTGCCAGCAGTGACGAATCTTGGGCAGGCACAGATACGCAGTATTTT,CASSDESWAGTDTQYF
once,NA,TRBJ2-4,TRBV7-2,TGTGCCAGCAGCTTAGCGGTGCAGGGTTACATTCAGTACTTC,CASSLAVQGYIQYF
NA,TRBD1,TRBJ1-5,TRBV28,TGTGCCAGCAGTTTTGGGGGGACAGGCCGGGAGCCCCAGCATTTT,CASSFGGTGREPQHF
few,NA,TRBJ1-1,TRBV5-4,TGTGCCAGCAGCTCCCCTGAGCGGACTGAAGCTTTCTTT,CASSSPERTEAFF
few,NA,TRBJ2-1,TRBV2,TGTGCCAGCAGTGGGGCGGGCAACAATGAGCAGTTCTTC,CASSGAGNNEQFF
NA,NA,TRBJ1-2,TRBV30,TGTGCCTGGAGTAATGGGGGAGGCTATGGCTACACCTTC,CAWSNGGGYGYTF
NA,TRBD1,TRBJ2-5,TRBV11-2,TGTGCCAGCAACCGAGACAGGGGAGGCGAGACCCAGTACTTC,CASNRDRGGETQYF
NA,TRBD2,TRBJ2-7,TRBV6-5,TGTGCCAGCTCGTTAGCGGGGCCCTACGAGCAGTACTTC,CASSLAGPYEQYF
NA,TRBD1,TRBJ2-5,TRBV13,TGTGCCAGCAGCTCTCGGACAGGTGCTGAGACCCAGTACTTC,CASSSRTGAETQYF
once,TRBD1,TRBJ1-2,TRBV6-5,TGTGCCAGCAGTTATACAGGGGGACCCTATGGCTACACCTTC,CASSYTGGPYGYTF
NA,NA,TRBJ2-2,TRBV6-1,TGTGCCAGCAGTCCTGGCACGAACACCGGGGAGCTGTTTTTT,CASSPGTNTGELFF
NA,NA,TRBJ2-7,TRBV6-1,TGTGCCAGCAGGCCCCGCTCCGACTCTGCCTACGAGCAGTACTTC,CASRPRSDSAYEQYF
NA,TRBD1,TRBJ2-1,TRBV19,TGTGCCAGTAGTACCCGACAGGGAGAGCAGTTCTTC,CASSTRQGEQFF
once,NA,TRBJ2-5,TRBV12-5,TGTGCTAGTGGTTCGGGGGAGACCCAGTACTTC,CASGSGETQYF
NA,TRBD2,TRBJ2-5,TRBV18,TGTGCCAGCTCAACAAATCTAGCGGGAGTCGGAGAGACCCAGTACTTC,CASSTNLAGVGETQYF
NA,TRBD1,TRBJ2-1,TRBV7-3,TGTGCCAGCAGCTCCCCGGACAGGGGATTCTATGAGCAGTTCTTC,CASSSPDRGFYEQFF
few,TRBD2,TRBJ2-7,TRBV7-6,TGTGCCAGCAGCTTAGTTACGGCGGGGGTGGGGGAGCAGTACTTC,CASSLVTAGVGEQYF
NA,TRBD2,TRBJ2-3,TRBV19,TGTGCCAGTAGTTCCGGACTAGCGGGGGGATTAAGTTCAGATACGCAGTATTTT,CASSSGLAGGLSSDTQYF
NA,NA,TRBJ1-2,TRBV9,TGTGCCAGCAGCGGCCCTCGGGGCTACACCTTC,CASSGPRGYTF
NA,TRBD2,TRBJ2-5,TRBV18,TGTGCCAGCTCACCAAAAGGCGGGGGGGAGACCCAGTACTTC,CASSPKGGGETQYF
NA,NA,TRBJ2-1,TRBV23-1,TGCGCCAGCAGTCAATCCGGGGGTCCAGGTTGCAATGAGCAGTTCTTC,CASSQSGGPGCNEQFF
once,NA,TRBJ2-7,TRBV10-3,TGTGCCATGGCGGTCGGCGGGAACTCCTACGAGCAGTACTTC,CAMAVGGNSYEQYF
NA,TRBD1,TRBJ2-7,TRBV11-2,TGTGCCAGCAGCTTACGACAGGGTACCTACGAGCAGTACTTC,CASSLRQGTYEQYF
NA,TRBD1,TRBJ2-7,TRBV5-5,TGTGCCAGCAGTACGTGGGACAGGTCCCTCGGGGAGCAGTACTTC,CASSTWDRSLGEQYF
once,TRBD1,TRBJ1-2,TRBV15,TGTGCCACCAGCAGAGGAATTGACAGGGTAACTAACTATGGCTACACCTTC,CATSRGIDRVTNYGYTF
NA,TRBD2,TRBJ2-1,TRBV4-2,TGTGCCAGCAGCCAAGAAAGTGGAGCTAGCGGTTACAATGAGCAGTTCTTC,CASSQESGASGYNEQFF
NA,TRBD2,TRBJ2-3,TRBV5-1,TGCGCCAGCAGCTTGGACAATCGGGGGGGCCGGGATACGCAGTATTTT,CASSLDNRGGRDTQYF